This T cell receptor (beta chain) was observed in a study of post-analysis software for immune sequencing data. For the study at large: As for disease course, relapsing-remitting, secondary progressive and progressive-relapsing multiple sclerosis were all included. Regarding the study as a whole: About five TRBV segments were more frequent in patients than controls; TRBV5-6, TRBV5-1 and TRBV20-1 belonged to this group. By F measure, strong co-clustering occurred among samples prepared in the same batch. Normalized Chao1 diversity was significantly lower in multiple sclerosis patients than in controls.

Unique molecular identifiers tagged the TCR beta cDNA libraries. MiXCR was run by TCRdb on the PCR reads, yielding one entry per CDR3 protein. Found here are 350,000 to 500,000 distinct CDR3 sequences, approximately 42% of them singletons; the top ten hold around 8%. As regards this clonotype: What it binds is not known.

The CDR3 consists of 15 residues. With 2 bases removed from V and 3 bases from J, the gap between germline ends came to 11 bases. Germline V lookup: CDR1 SGHVS, CDR2 FNYEAQ. This receptor was taken from a girl aged 2-15 years with multiple sclerosis. Sequencing input: blood. The genes are TRBV7-6 and TRBJ2-1; perhaps TRBD1 as D (5 bases). Written as DNA, the CDR3 is TGTGCCAGCAGCTTAAGCCAGGGCAACTACAATGAGCAGTTCTTC. This codes for CASSLSQGNYNEQFF.